This entry concerns a single TCR beta chain. Antigen specificity is unknown. This CDR3 has 10 residues. V was shortened by 5 bases and J by 5 bases, with 6 bases between the two germline ends. The germline V gene encodes CDR1 DFQATT and CDR2 SNEGSKA (reference sequence). The data are from a study of radiotherapy plus CTLA-4 blockade in lung cancer. Across the whole study: Among patients, less than 20% showed objective responses, and around 30% had disease control.

With ipilimumab providing CTLA-4 blockade, focal radiation was administered to patients who had chemo-refractory metastatic non-small-cell lung cancer. Whole-study results and caveats: TCR clones of tumor origin grew in blood after radiotherapy plus ipilimumab. Early blood T cell clone dynamics, with interferon-beta, were reported to best predict response.

Assay: immunoSEQ multiplex PCR; the TCRdb copy retains only in-frame clones and omits some. The sample has about 110,000 clones; about 84% are singletons. V is TRBV20-1 and J is TRBJ2-5; D remains ambiguous. The source was peripheral blood, collected from a patient treated with radiotherapy plus ipilimumab. This sequence was found in a human donor with non-small cell lung cancer that progressed on radiotherapy plus ipilimumab. Some clones in this sample may be carry-over from other donors' samples. In DNA, the CDR3 is TGCAGTGCTTGGTATGAGACCCAGTACTTC. Its protein is CSAWYETQYF.